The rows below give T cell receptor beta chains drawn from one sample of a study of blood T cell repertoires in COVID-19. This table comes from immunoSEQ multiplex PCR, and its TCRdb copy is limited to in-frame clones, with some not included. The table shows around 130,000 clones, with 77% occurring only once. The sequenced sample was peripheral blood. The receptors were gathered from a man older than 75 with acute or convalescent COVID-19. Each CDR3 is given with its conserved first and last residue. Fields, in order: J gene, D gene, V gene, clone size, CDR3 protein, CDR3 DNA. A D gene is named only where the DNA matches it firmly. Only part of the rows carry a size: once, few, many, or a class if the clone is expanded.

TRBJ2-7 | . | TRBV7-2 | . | CASSSIEGYEQYF | TGTGCCAGCAGCTCAATTGAGGGCTACGAGCAGTACTTC
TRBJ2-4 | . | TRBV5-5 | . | CASSLGGGLNKNIQYF | TGTGCCAGCAGCTTGGGCGGGGGCCTAAACAAAAACATTCAGTACTTC
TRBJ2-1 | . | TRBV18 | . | CASSLGPYNEQFF | TGTGCCAGCTCCCTCGGTCCGTACAATGAGCAGTTCTTC
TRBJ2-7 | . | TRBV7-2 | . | CASSTKASREQYF | TGTGCCAGCAGCACTAAGGCCTCGAGAGAGCAGTACTTC
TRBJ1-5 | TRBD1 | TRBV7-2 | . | CASSFSGTGGGQPQHF | TGTGCCAGCAGCTTCTCCGGGACAGGGGGTGGCCAGCCCCAGCATTTT
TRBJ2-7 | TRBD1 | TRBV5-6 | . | CASSWTGYEQYF | TGTGCCAGCAGCTGGACAGGGTACGAGCAGTACTTC
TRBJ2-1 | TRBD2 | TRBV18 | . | CASSRSGGGNEQFF | TGTGCCAGCTCACGGAGCGGGGGGGGCAATGAGCAGTTCTTC
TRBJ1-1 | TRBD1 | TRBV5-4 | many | CASSGMTGGLNTEAFF | TGTGCCAGCAGCGGAATGACAGGGGGCCTGAACACTGAAGCTTTCTTT
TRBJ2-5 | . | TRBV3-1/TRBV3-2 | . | CASSHEETQYF | TGTGCCAGCAGCCACGAAGAGACCCAGTACTTC
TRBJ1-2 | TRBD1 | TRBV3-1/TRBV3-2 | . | CASSREGKNRGLYGYTF | TGTGCCAGCAGCCGGGAAGGGAAAAACAGGGGGCTCTATGGCTACACCTTC
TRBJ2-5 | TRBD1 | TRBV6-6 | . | CASSPRTGGLETQYF | TGTGCCAGCAGTCCGCGGACAGGGGGGCTTGAGACCCAGTACTTC
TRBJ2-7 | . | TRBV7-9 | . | CASSSSRLYEQYF | TGTGCCAGCAGCTCCTCTAGACTTTACGAGCAGTACTTC
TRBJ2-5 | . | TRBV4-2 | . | CATAAVESGQETQYF | TGTGCTACAGCGGCCGTCGAGAGCGGCCAAGAGACCCAGTACTTC
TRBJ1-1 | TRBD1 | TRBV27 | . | CASSLPGQEAFF | TGTGCCAGCAGTCTACCGGGACAGGAAGCTTTCTTT
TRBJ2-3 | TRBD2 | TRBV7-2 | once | CASSFFRGGSDTQYF | TGTGCCAGCAGCTTTTTCCGGGGGGGGTCAGATACGCAGTATTTT
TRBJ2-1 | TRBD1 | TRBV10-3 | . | CAIRGTGEAEQFF | TGTGCCATCAGGGGGACAGGGGAGGCTGAGCAGTTCTTC
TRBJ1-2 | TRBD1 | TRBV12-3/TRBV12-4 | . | CASSQGAGGYTF | TGTGCCAGCAGTCAGGGGGCGGGTGGCTACACCTTC
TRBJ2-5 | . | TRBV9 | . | CASSVAGGPETQYF | TGTGCCAGCAGCGTAGCGGGGGGCCCGGAGACCCAGTACTTC
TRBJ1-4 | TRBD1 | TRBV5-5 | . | CASSRDSLTNEKLFF | TGTGCCAGCAGCAGGGACAGCTTAACTAATGAAAAACTGTTTTTT
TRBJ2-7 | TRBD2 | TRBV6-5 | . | CASILAGTNYEQYF | TGTGCCAGCATCTTAGCGGGGACAAACTACGAGCAGTACTTC
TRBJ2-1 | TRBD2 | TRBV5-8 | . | CASSLAAGGDNEQFF | TGTGCCAGCAGCTTGGCAGCGGGGGGGGACAATGAGCAGTTCTTC
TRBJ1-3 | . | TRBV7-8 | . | CASSQAGLSSGNTIYF | TGTGCCAGCAGCCAGGCGGGACTTTCCTCTGGAAACACCATATATTTT
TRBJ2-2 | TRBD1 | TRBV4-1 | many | CASSYEPQGAGGELFF | TGCGCCAGCAGCTACGAACCCCAGGGGGCCGGCGGGGAGCTGTTTTTT
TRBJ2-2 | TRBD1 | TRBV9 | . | CASSDTGERELFF | TGTGCCAGCAGTGATACAGGGGAGAGGGAGCTGTTTTTT
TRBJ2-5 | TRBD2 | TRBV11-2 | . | CASSLSPGLARETQYF | TGTGCCAGCAGCTTATCACCGGGACTAGCTAGAGAGACCCAGTACTTC
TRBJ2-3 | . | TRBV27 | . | CASSLSAGTDTQYF | TGTGCCAGCAGTTTAAGTGCGGGCACAGATACGCAGTATTTT
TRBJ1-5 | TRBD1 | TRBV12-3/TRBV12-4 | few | CASSDRDIRPQHF | TGTGCCAGCAGTGACAGGGATATTCGCCCCCAGCATTTT
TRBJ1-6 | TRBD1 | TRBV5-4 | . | CASSFTTGGNSPLHF | TGTGCCAGCAGCTTTACCACAGGGGGCAATTCACCCCTCCACTTT
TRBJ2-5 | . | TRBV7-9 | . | CASSLAGGRETQYF | TGTGCCAGCAGCTTAGCGGGGGGGCGTGAGACCCAGTACTTC
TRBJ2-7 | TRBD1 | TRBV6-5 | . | CATRQGSSYEQYF | TGTGCCACCAGACAGGGAAGCTCCTACGAGCAGTACTTC
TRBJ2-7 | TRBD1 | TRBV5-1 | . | CASSAGTGSYEQYF | TGCGCCAGCAGCGCCGGGACAGGGTCCTACGAGCAGTACTTC
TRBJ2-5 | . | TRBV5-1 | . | CASSLTTVTQETQYF | TGCGCCAGCAGCTTGACCACAGTGACCCAAGAGACCCAGTACTTC
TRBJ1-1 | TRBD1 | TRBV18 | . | CASSGIGQEITEAFF | TGTGCCAGCTCGGGGATCGGACAGGAGATCACTGAAGCTTTCTTT
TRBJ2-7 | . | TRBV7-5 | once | CARSCWTSGGPRSSYEQYF | TGTGCCAGAAGCTGCTGGACTAGCGGGGGTCCCAGGAGCTCCTACGAGCAGTACTTC
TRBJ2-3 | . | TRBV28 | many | CASHTRRSTDTQYF | TGTGCCAGCCACACTAGGCGTAGCACAGATACGCAGTATTTT
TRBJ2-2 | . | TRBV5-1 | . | CASSLEAANTGELFF | TGCGCCAGCAGCTTGGAAGCGGCGAACACCGGGGAGCTGTTTTTT
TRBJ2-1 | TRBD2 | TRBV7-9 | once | CASGTSGGRDEQFF | TGTGCCAGCGGGACTAGCGGGGGGAGGGATGAGCAGTTCTTC
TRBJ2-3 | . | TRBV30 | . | CAWTSGVSTDTQYF | TGTGCCTGGACGTCGGGGGTCAGCACAGATACGCAGTATTTT
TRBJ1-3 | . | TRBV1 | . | CTSSQELGGAGNTIYF | TGCACCAGCAGCCAAGAACTCGGAGGCGCTGGAAACACCATATATTTT
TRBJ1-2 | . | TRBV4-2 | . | CASSQAAEANYGYTF | TGTGCCAGCAGCCAAGCGGCGGAGGCTAACTATGGCTACACCTTC
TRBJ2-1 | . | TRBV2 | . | CASSDWAAVSSYNEQFF | TGTGCCAGCAGTGACTGGGCAGCTGTAAGCTCCTACAATGAGCAGTTCTTC
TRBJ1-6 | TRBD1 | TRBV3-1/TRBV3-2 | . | CASRPQGAKNSPLHF | TGTGCCAGCAGACCCCAGGGGGCGAAAAATTCACCCCTCCACTTT
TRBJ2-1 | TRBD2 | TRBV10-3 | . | CAIKVGGAVNEQFF | TGTGCCATCAAGGTCGGGGGGGCGGTCAATGAGCAGTTCTTC
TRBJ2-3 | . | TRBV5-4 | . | CASSLGHYTDTQYF | TGTGCCAGCAGCCTAGGACACTACACAGATACGCAGTATTTT
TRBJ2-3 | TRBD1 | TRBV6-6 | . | CASRKGQARPQYF | TGTGCCAGCAGGAAGGGACAGGCAAGACCCCAGTATTTT
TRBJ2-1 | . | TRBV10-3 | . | CAISERQVLYNEQFF | TGTGCCATCAGTGAAAGACAGGTCCTTTACAATGAGCAGTTCTTC
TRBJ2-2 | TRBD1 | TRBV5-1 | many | CASSPGGADRVNTGELFF | TGCGCCAGCAGCCCCGGAGGTGCCGACAGGGTAAACACCGGGGAGCTGTTTTTT
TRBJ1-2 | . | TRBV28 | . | CASSGLRGGYTF | TGTGCCAGCAGTGGCCTTCGAGGAGGCTACACCTTC
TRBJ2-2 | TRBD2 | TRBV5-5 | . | CASSFPGLAAGELFF | TGTGCCAGCAGCTTTCCGGGACTAGCGGCCGGGGAGCTGTTTTTT
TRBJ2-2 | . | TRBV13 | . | CASRPRQLLTGELFF | TGTGCCAGCAGACCGAGACAGCTTTTGACCGGGGAGCTGTTTTTT
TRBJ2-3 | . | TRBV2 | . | CASSALRGDTQYF | TGTGCCAGCAGTGCCCTCCGAGGGGATACGCAGTATTTT
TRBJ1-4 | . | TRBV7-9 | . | CASSLGQGGEKLFF | TGTGCCAGCAGCCTGGGGCAGGGAGGGGAAAAACTGTTTTTT
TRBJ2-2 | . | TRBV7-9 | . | CASSRTTNTGELFF | TGTGCCAGCAGCCGGACTACTAACACCGGGGAGCTGTTTTTT
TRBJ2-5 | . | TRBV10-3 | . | CAIGPGGETQYF | TGTGCCATTGGCCCTGGTGGAGAGACCCAGTACTTC
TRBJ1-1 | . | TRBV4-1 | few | CASSPRLPTGNTEAFF | TGCGCCAGCAGCCCCCGCCTCCCGACAGGCAACACTGAAGCTTTCTTT
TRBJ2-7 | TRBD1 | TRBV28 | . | CASSFSLGQLTYEQYF | TGTGCCAGCAGTTTCTCGTTGGGACAGCTAACCTACGAGCAGTACTTC
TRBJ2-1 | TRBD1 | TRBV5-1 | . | CASSLVGQSYNEQFF | TGCGCCAGCAGCTTGGTGGGACAGAGCTACAATGAGCAGTTCTTC
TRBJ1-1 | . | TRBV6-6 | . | CASSYPELNTEAFF | TGTGCCAGCAGTTACCCAGAATTGAACACTGAAGCTTTCTTT
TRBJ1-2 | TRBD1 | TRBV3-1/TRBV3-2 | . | CASSHRQGAWKGYTF | TGTGCCAGCAGCCACCGACAGGGGGCATGGAAAGGCTACACCTTC